The following is a TCR beta chain sequence with its context. Its antigen remains unknown. This specimen comes from a study of cytomegalovirus exposure and HLA in healthy donors. CDR3 length equals 12 residues. General study points: Most CMV-associated TCR beta chains were later found to appear HLA-restricted. In a later analysis, DRB1 alleles had the most associated TCRs; HLA-C alleles the fewest. Cytomegalovirus-associated status was assigned to around 160 TCR beta chains.

PCR amplification relied on 60 Vbeta primers (plus 13 Jbeta primers). Profiling relied on immunoSEQ multiplex PCR, and the TCRdb table lists in-frame clones only, not all of them. The repertoire holds roughly 190,000 clones, around 77% seen once, with less than 2% in the top ten. The sequence was obtained from a woman between 18 and 29 years old in good health and CMV-seronegative. This chain joins TRBV21-1 and TRBJ1-4. TRBV21-1 constitutes a pseudogene. The specimen sequenced was PBMCs. CDR3 sequence: CASNGTNEKLFF. The CDR3 region has the DNA TGTGCCAGCAACGGGACTAATGAAAAACTGTTTTTT.